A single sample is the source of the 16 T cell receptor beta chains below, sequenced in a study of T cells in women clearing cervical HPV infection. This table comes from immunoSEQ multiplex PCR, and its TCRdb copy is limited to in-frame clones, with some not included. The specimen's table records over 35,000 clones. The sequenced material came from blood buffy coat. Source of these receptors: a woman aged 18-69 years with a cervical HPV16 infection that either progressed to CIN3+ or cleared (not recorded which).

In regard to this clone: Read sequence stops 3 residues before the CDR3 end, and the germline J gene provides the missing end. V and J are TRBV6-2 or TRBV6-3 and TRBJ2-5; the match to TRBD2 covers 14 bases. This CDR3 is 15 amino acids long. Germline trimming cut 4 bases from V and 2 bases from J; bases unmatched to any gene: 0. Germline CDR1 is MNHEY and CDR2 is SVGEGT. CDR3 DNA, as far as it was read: TGTGCCAGCAGTTGGACTAGCGGGGGGCAAGAGACC. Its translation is CASSWTSGGQET. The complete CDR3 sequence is CASSWTSGGQETQYF.

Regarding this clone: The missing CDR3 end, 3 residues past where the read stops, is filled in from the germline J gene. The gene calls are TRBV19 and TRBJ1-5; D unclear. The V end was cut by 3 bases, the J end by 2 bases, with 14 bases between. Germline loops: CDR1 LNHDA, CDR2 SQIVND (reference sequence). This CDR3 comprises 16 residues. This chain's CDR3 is CASSIAPAGGNQPQHF. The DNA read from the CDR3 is TGTGCCAGTAGTATCGCCCCGGCCGGGGGCAATCAGCCC.

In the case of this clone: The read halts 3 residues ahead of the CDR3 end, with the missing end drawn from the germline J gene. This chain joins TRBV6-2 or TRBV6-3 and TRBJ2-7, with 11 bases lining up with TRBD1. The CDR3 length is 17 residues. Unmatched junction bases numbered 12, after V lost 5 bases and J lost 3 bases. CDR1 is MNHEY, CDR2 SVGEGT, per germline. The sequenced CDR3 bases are TGTGCCAGCAGTCCCTCCGGAGGGGACAGGGGGTTCTACGAG. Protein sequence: CASSPSGGDRGFYE. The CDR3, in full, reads CASSPSGGDRGFYEQYF.

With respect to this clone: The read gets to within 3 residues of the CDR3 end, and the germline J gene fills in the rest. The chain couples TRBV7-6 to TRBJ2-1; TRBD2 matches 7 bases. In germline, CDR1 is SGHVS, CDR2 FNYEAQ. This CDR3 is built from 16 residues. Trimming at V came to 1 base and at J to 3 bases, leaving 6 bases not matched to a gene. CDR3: CASSLEASGGYNEQFF. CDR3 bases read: TGTGCCAGCAGCTTAGAGGCTAGCGGAGGCTACAATGAG.

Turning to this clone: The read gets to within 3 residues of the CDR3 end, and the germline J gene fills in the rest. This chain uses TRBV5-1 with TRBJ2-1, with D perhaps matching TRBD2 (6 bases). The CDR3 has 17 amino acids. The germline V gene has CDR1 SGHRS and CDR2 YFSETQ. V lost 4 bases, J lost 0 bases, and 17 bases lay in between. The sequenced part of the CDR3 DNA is TGCGCCAGCAGCGCCCCTGTTAGCGGAAACTCCTACAATGAG. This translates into CASSAPVSGNSYNE. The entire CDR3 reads CASSAPVSGNSYNEQFF.

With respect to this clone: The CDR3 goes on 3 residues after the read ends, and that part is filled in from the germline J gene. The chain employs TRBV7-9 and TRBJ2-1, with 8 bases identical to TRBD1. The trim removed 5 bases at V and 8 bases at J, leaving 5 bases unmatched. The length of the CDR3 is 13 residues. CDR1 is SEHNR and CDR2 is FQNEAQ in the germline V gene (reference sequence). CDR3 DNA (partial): TGTGCCAGCAGCCCGCAGGGGGCAGATGAG. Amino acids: CASSPQGADE. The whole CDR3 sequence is CASSPQGADEQFF. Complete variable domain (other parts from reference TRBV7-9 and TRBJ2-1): DTGVSQNPRHKITKRGQNVTFRCDPISEHNRLYWYRQTLGQGPEFLTYFQNEAQLEKSRLLSDRFSAERPKGSFSTLEIQRTEQGDSAMYLCASSPQGADEQFFGPGTRLTVL.

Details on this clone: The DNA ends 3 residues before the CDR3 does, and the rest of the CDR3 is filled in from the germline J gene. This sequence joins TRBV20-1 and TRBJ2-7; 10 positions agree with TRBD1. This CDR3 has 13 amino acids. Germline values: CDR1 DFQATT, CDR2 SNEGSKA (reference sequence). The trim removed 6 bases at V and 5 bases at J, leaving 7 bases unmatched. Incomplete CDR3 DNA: TGCAGTGCATACGGACAGGGGGGACACGAG. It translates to CSAYGQGGHE. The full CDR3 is CSAYGQGGHEQYF.

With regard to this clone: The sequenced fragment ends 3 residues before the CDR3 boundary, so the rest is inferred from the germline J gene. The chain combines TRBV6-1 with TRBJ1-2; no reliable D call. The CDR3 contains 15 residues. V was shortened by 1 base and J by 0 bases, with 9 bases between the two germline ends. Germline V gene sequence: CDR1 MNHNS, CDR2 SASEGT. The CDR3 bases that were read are TGTGCCAGCAGTGAAGAATTCTCCGCTAACTATGGC. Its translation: CASSEEFSANYG. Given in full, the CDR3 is CASSEEFSANYGYTF.

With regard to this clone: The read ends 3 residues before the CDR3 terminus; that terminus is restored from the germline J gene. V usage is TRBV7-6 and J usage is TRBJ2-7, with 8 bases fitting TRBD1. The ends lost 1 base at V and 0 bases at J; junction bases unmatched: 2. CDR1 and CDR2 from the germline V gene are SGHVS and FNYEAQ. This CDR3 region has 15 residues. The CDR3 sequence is CASSLGTGSSYEQYF. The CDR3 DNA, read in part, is TGTGCCAGCAGCTTAGGGACAGGGAGCTCCTACGAG.

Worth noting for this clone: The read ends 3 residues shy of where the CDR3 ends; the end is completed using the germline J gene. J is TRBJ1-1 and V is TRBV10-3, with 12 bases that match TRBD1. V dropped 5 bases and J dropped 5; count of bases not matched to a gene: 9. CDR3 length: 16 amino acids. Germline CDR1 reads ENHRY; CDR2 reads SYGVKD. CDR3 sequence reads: CAISPGTGGRGTEAFF. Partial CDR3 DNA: TGTGCCATCAGTCCCGGGACAGGGGGCCGCGGTACTGAA.

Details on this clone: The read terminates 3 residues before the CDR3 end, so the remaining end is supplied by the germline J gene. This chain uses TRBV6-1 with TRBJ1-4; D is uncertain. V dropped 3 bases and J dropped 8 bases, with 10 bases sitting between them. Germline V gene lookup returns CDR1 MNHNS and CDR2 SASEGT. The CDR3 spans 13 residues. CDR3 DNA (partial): TGTGCCAGCAGTGAGAGGCCAAAGGAAAAA. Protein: CASSERPKEK. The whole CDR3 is CASSERPKEKLFF.

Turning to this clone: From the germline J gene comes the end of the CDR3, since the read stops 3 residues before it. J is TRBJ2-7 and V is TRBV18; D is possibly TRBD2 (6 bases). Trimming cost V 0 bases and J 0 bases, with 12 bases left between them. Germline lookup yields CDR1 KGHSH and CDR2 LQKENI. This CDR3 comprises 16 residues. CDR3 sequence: CASSPPPGVISYEQYF. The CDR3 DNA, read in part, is TGTGCCAGCTCACCACCCCCGGGGGTGATCTCCTACGAG.

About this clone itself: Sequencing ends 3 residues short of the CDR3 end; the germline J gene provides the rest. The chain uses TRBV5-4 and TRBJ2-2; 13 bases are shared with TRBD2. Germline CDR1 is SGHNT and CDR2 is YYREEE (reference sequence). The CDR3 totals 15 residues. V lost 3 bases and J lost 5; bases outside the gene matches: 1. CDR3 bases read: TGTGCCAGCAGCTCACTAGCGGGAGGGACCGGGGAG. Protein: CASSSLAGGTGE. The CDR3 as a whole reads CASSSLAGGTGELFF.

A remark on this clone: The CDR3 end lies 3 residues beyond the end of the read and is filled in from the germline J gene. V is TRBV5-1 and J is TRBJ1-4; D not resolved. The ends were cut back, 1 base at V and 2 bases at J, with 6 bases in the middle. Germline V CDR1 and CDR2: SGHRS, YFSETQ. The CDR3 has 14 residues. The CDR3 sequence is CASSLRPTNEKLFF. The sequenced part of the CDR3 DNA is TGCGCCAGCAGCTTGAGGCCGACTAATGAAAAA.

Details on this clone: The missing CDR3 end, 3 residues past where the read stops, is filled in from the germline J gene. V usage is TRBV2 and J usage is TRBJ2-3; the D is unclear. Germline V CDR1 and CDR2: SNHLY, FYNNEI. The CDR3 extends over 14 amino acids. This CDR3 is CASSDEKGKETQYF. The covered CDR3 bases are TGTGCCAGCAGTGATGAAAAGGGTAAAGAGACG.

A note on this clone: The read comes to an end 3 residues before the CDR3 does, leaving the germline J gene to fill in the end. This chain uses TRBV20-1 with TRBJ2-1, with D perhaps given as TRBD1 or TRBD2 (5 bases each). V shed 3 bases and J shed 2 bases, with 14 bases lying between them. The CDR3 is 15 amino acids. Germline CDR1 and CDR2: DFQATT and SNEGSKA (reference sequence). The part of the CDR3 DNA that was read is TGCAGTGCTAGGAGCAGGGAGTATACCTACAATGAG. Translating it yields CSARSREYTYNE. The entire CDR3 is CSARSREYTYNEQFF.